The next 20 T cell receptor beta chains were all read from a single sample in a study of cytomegalovirus exposure and HLA in healthy donors. Repertoires were generated with immunoSEQ multiplex PCR, while TCRdb's copy carries only in-frame clones and drops some. The sample lists about 110,000 clones; 70% to 85% were seen once. The sequenced sample consisted of PBMCs. All receptors derive from a young woman in good health and CMV-seronegative.

The rearrangement uses TRBV5-1 and TRBJ2-5; 8 nucleotides align to TRBD1. Trimming took 0 bases from V and 7 from J; bases not matched to a gene: 5. Germline V gene data show CDR1 as SGHRS and CDR2 as YFSETQ. This CDR3 has 14 residues. The CDR3 spells CASSLGQGSGTQYF. The DNA for the CDR3 is TGCGCCAGCAGCTTGGGACAGGGGAGCGGGACCCAGTACTTC.

The chain has TRBV6-5 and TRBJ1-5, with 7 positions matching TRBD1. The CDR3 contains 16 residues. With 4 bases clipped from V and 4 bases from J, the junction kept 10 bases outside the gene matches. Germline values: CDR1 MNHEY, CDR2 SVGAGI. DNA for the CDR3: TGTGCCAGCAGTTCAGGTGGGGACAGATTTAATCAGCCCCAGCATTTT. Translating it yields CASSSGGDRFNQPQHF.

The genes are TRBV6-4 and TRBJ1-1, with TRBD1 as a possible D gene (5 bases). V gave up 6 bases and J gave up 1 base, with 12 bases separating them. Germline assignment: CDR1 MRHNA and CDR2 SNTAGT. The CDR3 sequence is 14 residues long. CDR3: CASSRDSWNTEAFF. The DNA of the CDR3 is TGTGCCAGCAGCCGTGACAGTTGGAACACTGAAGCTTTCTTT.

The chain carries TRBV21-1 and TRBJ1-2. TRBV21-1 is designated a pseudogene. This CDR3 is 11 amino acids long. The CDR3 DNA sequence: TGTGCCCGGAGGGGCTGGTATGGCTACACCTTC. As protein: CARRGWYGYTF.

The chain is built from TRBV27 and TRBJ2-3, with D perhaps TRBD1 (5 bases). Germline V gene lookup returns CDR1 MNHEY and CDR2 SMNVEV (reference sequence). This CDR3 region has 14 residues. Trimming pared 3 bases from V and 6 bases from J, leaving 13 bases between. CDR3 sequence: CASSFLLAGDTQYF. CDR3 nucleotides: TGTGCCAGCAGTTTCCTACTTGCAGGGGATACGCAGTATTTT.

This chain connects TRBV27 to TRBJ2-5; a possible D gene is TRBD1 (6 bases). Germline V gene lookup returns CDR1 MNHEY and CDR2 SMNVEV (reference sequence). CDR3 length: 15 amino acids. Trimming pared 0 bases from V and 5 bases from J, leaving 13 bases between. CDR3 in amino acids: CASSLSGQGSETQYF. The CDR3 region has the DNA TGTGCCAGCAGTTTATCGGGTCAGGGGAGCGAGACCCAGTACTTC.

This rearrangement joins TRBV10-3 to TRBJ2-7, with TRBD1 matching 9 bases. This CDR3 is built from 12 residues. V was pared by 0 bases and J by 13 bases, with 4 bases of the junction left unmatched. Germline V CDR1 and CDR2: ENHRY, SYGVKD. CDR3 coding DNA: TGTGCCATCAGTGAGTCGGGGACAGGGACCTACTTC. Translated, it gives CAISESGTGTYF.

This chain uses TRBV19 with TRBJ1-5, with a possible D match to TRBD1 (6 bases). CDR3 length: 14 amino acids. CDR1 is LNHDA and CDR2 is SQIVND in the germline V gene (reference sequence). Deletions cut 4 bases from V and 3 bases from J, with 10 bases between. CDR3: CASSTTGTNQPQHF. In DNA, the CDR3 is TGTGCCAGTAGTACAACAGGGACCAATCAGCCCCAGCATTTT.

The chain joins TRBV6-5 to TRBJ1-6; no clear D. The ends were cut back, 3 bases at V and 0 bases at J, with 9 bases in the middle. The CDR3 is 16 residues long. Germline CDR1 is MNHEY and CDR2 is SVGAGI. The CDR3, as DNA: TGTGCCAGCAGTTATTCTCTTAGCTCCTATAATTCACCCCTCCACTTT. Residues: CASSYSLSSYNSPLHF.

This clone was detected only a few times. The V call is TRBV14, the J call TRBJ2-7; 10 bases match TRBD1. From germline, CDR1 is SGHDN and CDR2 FVKESK. V gave up 1 base and J gave up 6 bases; unmatched junction bases: 9. The CDR3 totals 16 residues. DNA of the CDR3: TGTGCCAGCAGCCAAGGTCTGAGGACAGGGGGTTCCGAGCAGTACTTC. Its translation: CASSQGLRTGGSEQYF.

The chain recombines TRBV6-6 with TRBJ2-1; 10 bases map to TRBD2. The germline V gene has CDR1 MNHNY and CDR2 SVGAGI (reference sequence). This CDR3 contains 15 residues. J lost 7 bases, V lost 5 bases, and 8 bases had no gene match. CDR3 in amino acids: CASSNSGGALNEQFF. In DNA, the CDR3 is TGTGCCAGCAGTAACAGCGGGGGGGCCTTAAATGAGCAGTTCTTC.

The rearrangement joins TRBV5-1 to TRBJ1-1, with TRBD1 matching over 9 bases. The CDR3 contains 17 residues. V dropped 2 bases and J dropped 5; count of bases not matched to a gene: 13. CDR1 SGHRS and CDR2 YFSETQ come from the germline V gene. This CDR3 reads CASSFTGGGGLGTEAFF. CDR3 DNA: TGCGCCAGCAGCTTTACAGGGGGCGGGGGTTTAGGGACTGAAGCTTTCTTT.

The chain recombines TRBV6-6 with TRBJ2-7, with 10 positions matching TRBD2. Germline trimming cut 6 bases from V and 7 bases from J; bases unmatched to any gene: 6. The CDR3 runs 13 residues. Per the germline V gene, CDR1 is MNHNY and CDR2 is SVGAGI (reference sequence). CDR3 sequence: CASRSGGAGEQYF. The CDR3 DNA reads TGTGCCAGCAGGAGCGGGGGGGCAGGGGAGCAGTACTTC.

This sequence joins TRBV7-9 and TRBJ1-1; possible D gene TRBD1, 6 bases. Germline CDR1 SEHNR, CDR2 FQNEAQ (reference sequence). Trimming took off 4 bases at V and 2 bases at J, with 11 bases between the two ends. The CDR3 is 14 amino acids. CDR3 in amino acids: CASSSRTANTEAFF. As DNA, the CDR3 is TGTGCCAGCAGCTCAAGGACAGCCAACACTGAAGCTTTCTTT.

This clone came up a few times. The chain has TRBV6-4 and TRBJ2-3; 10 bases agree with TRBD2. The CDR3 consists of 15 residues. V was clipped by 5 bases and J by 3 bases; unmatched bases: 5. Germline CDR1 reads MRHNA; CDR2 reads SNTAGT. The CDR3 DNA follows: TGTGCCAGCAGTCCCACTAGCGGGGCAACAGATACGCAGTATTTT. Its protein product is CASSPTSGATDTQYF.

V and J are TRBV6-1 and TRBJ1-1; D not resolved. Germline assignment: CDR1 MNHNS and CDR2 SASEGT. The CDR3 spans 10 residues. V shed 4 bases and J shed 11 bases, with 8 bases lying between them. This CDR3 is CASSGIQAFF. The CDR3 DNA follows: TGTGCCAGCAGTGGGATACAGGCTTTCTTT.

The V gene is TRBV4-1, the J gene TRBJ2-7, with TRBD1 matching 9 bases. V shed 1 base, J shed 7 bases, and the junction held 8 bases outside the gene matches. Germline values: CDR1 MGHRA, CDR2 YSYEKL. The length of the CDR3 is 15 residues. The CDR3 DNA sequence: TGCGCCAGCAGCCAAGCGGGGACAGGGCAAGCAGAGCAGTACTTC. Translating it yields CASSQAGTGQAEQYF.

The chain uses TRBV30 and TRBJ1-2, with D tentatively TRBD1 (6 bases). The CDR3 extends over 15 amino acids. The V end was cut by 0 bases, the J end by 7 bases, with 18 bases between. Germline lookup yields CDR1 GTSNPN and CDR2 SVGIG (reference sequence). The CDR3, as DNA: TGTGCCTGGAGTGTTGGGGGCGGGGGACGGCGTGGCTACACCTTC. It translates to CAWSVGGGGRRGYTF.

This clone has a count of ten or more. V usage is TRBV6-4 and J usage is TRBJ2-1; 14 nucleotides align to TRBD2. Germline CDR1 MRHNA, CDR2 SNTAGT. There are 15 residues in the CDR3. The ends lost 2 bases at V and 7 bases at J; junction bases unmatched: 1. CDR3 nucleotide sequence: TGTGCCAGCAGTGACGGGACTAGCGGGGGAAATGAGCAGTTCTTC. This encodes CASSDGTSGGNEQFF.

This clone came up a few times. The CDR3 here is CASSRGSEQYF. CDR3 DNA sequence: TGTGCCAGCAGCCGGGGTTCCGAGCAGTACTTC. The V gene is TRBV27, the J gene TRBJ2-7; the D gene is possibly TRBD2 (5 bases). CDR3 length: 11 amino acids. V lost 6 bases and J 6 bases, leaving 9 bases between the germline ends. Germline values: CDR1 MNHEY, CDR2 SMNVEV (reference sequence).